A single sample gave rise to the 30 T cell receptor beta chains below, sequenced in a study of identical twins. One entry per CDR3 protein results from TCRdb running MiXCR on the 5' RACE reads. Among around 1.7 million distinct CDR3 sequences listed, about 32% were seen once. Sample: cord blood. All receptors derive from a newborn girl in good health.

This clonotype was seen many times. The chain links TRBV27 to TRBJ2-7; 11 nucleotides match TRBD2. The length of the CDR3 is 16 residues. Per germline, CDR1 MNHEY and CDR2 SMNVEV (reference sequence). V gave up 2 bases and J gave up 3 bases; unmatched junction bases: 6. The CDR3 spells CASSLGLAGGFYEQYF. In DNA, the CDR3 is TGTGCCAGCAGTTTAGGGCTAGCGGGAGGCTTCTACGAGCAGTACTTC.

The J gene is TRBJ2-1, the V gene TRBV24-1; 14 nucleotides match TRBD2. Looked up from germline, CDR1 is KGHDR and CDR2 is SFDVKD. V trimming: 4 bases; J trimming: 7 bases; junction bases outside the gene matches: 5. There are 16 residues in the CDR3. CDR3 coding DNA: TGTGCCACCAGTGAAGCGGGACTAGCGGGAGTTAATGAGCAGTTCTTC. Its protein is CATSEAGLAGVNEQFF.

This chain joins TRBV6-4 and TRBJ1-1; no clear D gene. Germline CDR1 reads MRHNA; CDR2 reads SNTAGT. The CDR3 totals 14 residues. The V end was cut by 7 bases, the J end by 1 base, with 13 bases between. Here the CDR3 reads CASTPTSANTEAFF. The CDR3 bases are TGTGCCAGCACGCCAACGTCGGCGAACACTGAAGCTTTCTTT.

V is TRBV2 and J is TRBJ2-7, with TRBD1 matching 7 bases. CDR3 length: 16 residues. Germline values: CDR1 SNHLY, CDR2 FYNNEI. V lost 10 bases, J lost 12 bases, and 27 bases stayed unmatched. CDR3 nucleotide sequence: TGTGCCACGAAGATGGACAGGATTTTAGCCAAAAACATTCGGTACTTC. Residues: CATKMDRILAKNIRYF.

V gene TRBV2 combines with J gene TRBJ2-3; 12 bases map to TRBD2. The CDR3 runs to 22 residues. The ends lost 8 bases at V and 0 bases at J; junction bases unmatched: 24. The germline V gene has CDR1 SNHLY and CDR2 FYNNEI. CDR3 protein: CASATRQGRKLAGGWSTDTQYF. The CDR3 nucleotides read TGTGCCAGCGCAACCCGACAGGGGCGTAAACTAGCGGGAGGTTGGAGCACAGATACGCAGTATTTT.

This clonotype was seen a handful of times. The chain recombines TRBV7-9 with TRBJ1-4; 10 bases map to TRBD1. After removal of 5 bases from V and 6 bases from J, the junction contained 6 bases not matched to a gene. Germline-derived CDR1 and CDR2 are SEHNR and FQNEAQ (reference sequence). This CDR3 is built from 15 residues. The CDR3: CASSRRTGGDEKLFF. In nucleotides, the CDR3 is TGTGCCAGCAGCCGGCGGACAGGGGGGGATGAAAAACTGTTTTTT.

CDR3 region: CASSYSGGSMNTEAFF. In DNA form, the CDR3 reads TGTGCCAGCAGTTACTCTGGGGGGAGCATGAACACTGAAGCTTTCTTT. The gene calls are TRBV6-5 and TRBJ1-1; weak D call: TRBD1 (5 bases). The CDR3 is 16 amino acids. The germline V gene encodes CDR1 MNHEY and CDR2 SVGAGI. Trimming stripped 0 bases from V and 0 bases from J, with 11 bases between.

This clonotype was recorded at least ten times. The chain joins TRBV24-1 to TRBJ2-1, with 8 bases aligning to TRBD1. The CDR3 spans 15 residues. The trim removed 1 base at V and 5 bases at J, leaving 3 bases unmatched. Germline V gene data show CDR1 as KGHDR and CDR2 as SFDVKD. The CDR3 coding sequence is TGTGCCACCAGTGATTTTAGGGACAGGAACAATGAGCAGTTCTTC. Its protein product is CATSDFRDRNNEQFF.

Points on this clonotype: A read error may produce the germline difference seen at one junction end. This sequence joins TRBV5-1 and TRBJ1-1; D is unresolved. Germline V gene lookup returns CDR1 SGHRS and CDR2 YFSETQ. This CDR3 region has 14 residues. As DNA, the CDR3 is TGCGCCAGCAGCCCGACGCCTTTGAACACTGAAGCTTCCTTT. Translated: CASSPTPLNTEASF.

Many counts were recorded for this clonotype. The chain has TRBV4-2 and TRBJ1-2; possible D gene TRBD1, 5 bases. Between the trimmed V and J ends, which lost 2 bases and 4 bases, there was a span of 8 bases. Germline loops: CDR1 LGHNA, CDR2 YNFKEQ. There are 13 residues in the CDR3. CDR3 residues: CASSQRGPYGYTF. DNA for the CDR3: TGTGCCAGCAGCCAACGGGGCCCCTATGGCTACACCTTC.

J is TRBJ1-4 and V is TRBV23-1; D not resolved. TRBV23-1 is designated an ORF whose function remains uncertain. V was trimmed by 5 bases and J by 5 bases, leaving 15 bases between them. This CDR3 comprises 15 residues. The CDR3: CASSCGEPKNEKLFF. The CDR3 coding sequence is TGCGCCAGCAGTTGCGGGGAGCCCAAGAATGAAAAACTGTTTTTT.

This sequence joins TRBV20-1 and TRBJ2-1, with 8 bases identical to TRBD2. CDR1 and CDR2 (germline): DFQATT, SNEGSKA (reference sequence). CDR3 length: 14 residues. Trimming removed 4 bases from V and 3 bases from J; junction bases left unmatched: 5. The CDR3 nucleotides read TGCAGTGCTACTACTAGCGGCGGCTACAATGAGCAGTTCTTC. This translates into CSATTSGGYNEQFF.

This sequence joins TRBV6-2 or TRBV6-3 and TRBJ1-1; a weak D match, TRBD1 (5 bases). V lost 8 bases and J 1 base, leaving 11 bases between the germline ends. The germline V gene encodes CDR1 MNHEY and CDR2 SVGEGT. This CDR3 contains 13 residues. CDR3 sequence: CASLWTPNTEAFF. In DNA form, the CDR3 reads TGTGCCAGCCTTTGGACACCGAACACTGAAGCTTTCTTT.

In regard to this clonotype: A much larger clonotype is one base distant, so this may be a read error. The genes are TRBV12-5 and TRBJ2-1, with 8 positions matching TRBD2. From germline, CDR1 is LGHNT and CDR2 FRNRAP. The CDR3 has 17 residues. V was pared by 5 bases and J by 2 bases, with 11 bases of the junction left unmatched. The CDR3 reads CASGTSTSGLTYNEQFF. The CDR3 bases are TGTGCTAGTGGTACATCCACTAGCGGCCTTACCTACAATGAGCAGTTCTTC.

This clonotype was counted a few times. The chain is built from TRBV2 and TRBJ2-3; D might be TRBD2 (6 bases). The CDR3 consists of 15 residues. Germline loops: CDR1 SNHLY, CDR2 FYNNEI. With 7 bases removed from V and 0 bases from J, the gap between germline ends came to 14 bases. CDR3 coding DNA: TGTGCCAGCACAACTAGCCCAATTAGCACAGATACGCAGTATTTT. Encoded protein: CASTTSPISTDTQYF.

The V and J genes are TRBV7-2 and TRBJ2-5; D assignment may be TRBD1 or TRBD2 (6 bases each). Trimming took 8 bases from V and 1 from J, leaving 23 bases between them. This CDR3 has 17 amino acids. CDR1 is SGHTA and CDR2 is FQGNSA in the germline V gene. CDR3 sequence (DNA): TGTGCCAGCCGGAGGGGGGACTGGAATCCGCTCCAAGAGACCCAGTACTTC. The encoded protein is CASRRGDWNPLQETQYF.

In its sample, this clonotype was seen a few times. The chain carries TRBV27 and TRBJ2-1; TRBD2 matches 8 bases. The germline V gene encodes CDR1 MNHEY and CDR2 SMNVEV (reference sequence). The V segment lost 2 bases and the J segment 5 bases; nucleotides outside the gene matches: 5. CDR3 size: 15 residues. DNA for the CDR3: TGTGCCAGCAGTTTAAGGGTCGGGGGGGACAATGAGCAGTTCTTC. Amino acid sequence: CASSLRVGGDNEQFF.

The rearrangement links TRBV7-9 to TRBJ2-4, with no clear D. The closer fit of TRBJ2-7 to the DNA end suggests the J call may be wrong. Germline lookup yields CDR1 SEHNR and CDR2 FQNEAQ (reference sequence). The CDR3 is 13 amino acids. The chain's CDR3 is CASSKQTLHEQYF. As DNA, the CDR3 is TGTGCCAGCAGCAAACAAACCCTCCACGAGCAGTACTTC.

The CDR3 DNA reads as TGCAGTGCTAGGCCCGGGGTTGATCAGCCCCAGCATTTT. Its protein product is CSARPGVDQPQHF. The V and J genes are TRBV20-1 and TRBJ1-5; D remains ambiguous. The CDR3 totals 13 residues. V dropped 3 bases and J dropped 5 bases, with 11 bases sitting between them. From germline, CDR1 is DFQATT and CDR2 SNEGSKA (reference sequence).

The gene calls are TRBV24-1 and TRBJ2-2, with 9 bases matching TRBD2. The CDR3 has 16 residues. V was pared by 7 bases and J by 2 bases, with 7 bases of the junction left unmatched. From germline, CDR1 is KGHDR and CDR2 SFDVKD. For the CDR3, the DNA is TGTGCCACCAGCCGAAGCGGGAGGCCCAACACCGGGGAGCTGTTTTTT. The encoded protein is CATSRSGRPNTGELFF.

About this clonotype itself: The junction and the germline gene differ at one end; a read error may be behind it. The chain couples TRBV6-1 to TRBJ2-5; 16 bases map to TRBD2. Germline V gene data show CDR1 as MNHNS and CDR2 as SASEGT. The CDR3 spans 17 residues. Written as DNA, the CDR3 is TGTGCCGGCAGTGGACCCGGGACTAGCGGGAGGGTACAAGAGCAGTACTTC. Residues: CAGSGPGTSGRVQEQYF.

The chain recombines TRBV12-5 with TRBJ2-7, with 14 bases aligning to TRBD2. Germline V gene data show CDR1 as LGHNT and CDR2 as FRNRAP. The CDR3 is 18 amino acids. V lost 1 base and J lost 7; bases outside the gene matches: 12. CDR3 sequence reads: CASGLGGTSGRNVKEQYF. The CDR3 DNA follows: TGTGCTAGTGGTTTGGGAGGGACTAGCGGGAGAAATGTAAAGGAGCAGTACTTC.

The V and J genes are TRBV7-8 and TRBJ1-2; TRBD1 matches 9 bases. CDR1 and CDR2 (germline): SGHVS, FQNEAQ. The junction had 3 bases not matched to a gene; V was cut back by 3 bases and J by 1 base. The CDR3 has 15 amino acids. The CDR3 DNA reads TGTGCCAGCAGCTTTTACAGGGGGCTTAACTATGGCTACACCTTC. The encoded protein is CASSFYRGLNYGYTF.

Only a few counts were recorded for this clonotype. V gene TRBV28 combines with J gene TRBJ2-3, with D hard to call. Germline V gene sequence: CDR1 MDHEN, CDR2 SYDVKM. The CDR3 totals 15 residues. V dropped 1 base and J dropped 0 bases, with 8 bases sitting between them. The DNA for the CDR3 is TGTGCCAGCAGTTTATTCGTAACTAGCACAGATACGCAGTATTTT. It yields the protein CASSLFVTSTDTQYF.

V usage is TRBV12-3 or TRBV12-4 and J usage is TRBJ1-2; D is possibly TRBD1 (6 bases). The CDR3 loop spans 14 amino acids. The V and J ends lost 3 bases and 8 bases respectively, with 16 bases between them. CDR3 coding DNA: TGTGCCAGCAGTTTGCGGGGGGGCGGAGAAGGCTACACCTTC. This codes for CASSLRGGGEGYTF.

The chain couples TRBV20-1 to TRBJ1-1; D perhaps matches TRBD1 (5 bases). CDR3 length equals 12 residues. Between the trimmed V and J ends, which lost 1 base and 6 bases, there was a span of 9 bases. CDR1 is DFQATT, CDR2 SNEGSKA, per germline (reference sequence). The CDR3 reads CSARAQGPEAFF. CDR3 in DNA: TGCAGTGCTAGAGCCCAGGGCCCTGAAGCTTTCTTT.

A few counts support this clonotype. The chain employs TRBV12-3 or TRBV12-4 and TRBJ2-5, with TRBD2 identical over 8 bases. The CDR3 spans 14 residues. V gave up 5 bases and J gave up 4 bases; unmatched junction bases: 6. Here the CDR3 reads CASSTGGVIETQYF. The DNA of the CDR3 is TGTGCCAGCAGTACCGGGGGGGTAATAGAGACCCAGTACTTC.

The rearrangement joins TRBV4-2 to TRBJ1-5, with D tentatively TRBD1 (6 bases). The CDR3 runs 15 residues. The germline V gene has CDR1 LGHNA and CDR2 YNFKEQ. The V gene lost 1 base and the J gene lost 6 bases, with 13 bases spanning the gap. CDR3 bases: TGTGCCAGCAGCCAAGGGACTAGAGGGGGTCAGCCCCAGCATTTT. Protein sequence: CASSQGTRGGQPQHF.

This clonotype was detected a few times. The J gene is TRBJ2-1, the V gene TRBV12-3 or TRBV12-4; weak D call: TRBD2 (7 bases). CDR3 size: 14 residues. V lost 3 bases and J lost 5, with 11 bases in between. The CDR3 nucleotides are TGTGCCAGCAGTTTTAGGGGGGGTAACAATGAGCAGTTCTTC. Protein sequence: CASSFRGGNNEQFF.

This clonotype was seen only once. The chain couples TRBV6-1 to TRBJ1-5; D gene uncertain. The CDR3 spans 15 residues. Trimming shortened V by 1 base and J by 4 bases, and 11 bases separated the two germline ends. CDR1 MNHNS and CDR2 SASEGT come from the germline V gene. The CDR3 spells CASSEGRVENQPQHF. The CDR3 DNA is TGTGCCAGCAGTGAAGGGAGGGTTGAGAATCAGCCCCAGCATTTT.